A single T cell receptor (beta chain) is shown here with its context. At the DNA level, this CDR3 is encoded by other sequences in the same sample as well. The CDR3 sequence is 13 residues long. V dropped 3 bases and J dropped 4 bases, with 7 bases sitting between them. The sample comes from a study of blood T cell repertoires in COVID-19. In the original workflow: It was from reference gene primer amplification that nucleated cell counts were estimated. The table came from immunoSEQ multiplex PCR; TCRdb's copy has only in-frame clones and leaves some out. V, J and clone size derive from that table, while D and trimming were established from the DNA sequence. In the table there are 140,000 to 150,000 clones, about nine tenths of which are singletons.

The rearrangement joins TRBV12-3 or TRBV12-4 to TRBJ1-5; D is ambiguous. This sequence was found in a human donor in a cohort sampled during active COVID-19. Sample: peripheral blood. CDR3: CASSLAGNQPQHF. The CDR3 nucleotides read TGTGCCAGCAGTTTGGCGGGAAATCAGCCCCAGCATTTT.